A single sample gave rise to the 21 T cell receptor beta chains below, sequenced in a study of blood T cell repertoires in COVID-19. Clones were read by immunoSEQ multiplex PCR, and TCRdb kept only the in-frame ones, dropping some. The data show 130,000 or so clones, about 80% seen once. Sequencing was done on a sample of peripheral blood. All receptors come from a woman of 80 years or more with acute or convalescent COVID-19.

V is TRBV19 and J is TRBJ2-1; TRBD2 aligns across 11 bases. V was pared by 2 bases and J by 5 bases, with 5 bases of the junction left unmatched. CDR1 is LNHDA, CDR2 SQIVND, per germline (reference sequence). CDR3 size: 16 residues. The CDR3 DNA sequence: TGTGCCAGTAGTATACCCCTAGCGGGAGGAAACAATGAGCAGTTCTTC. Translated: CASSIPLAGGNNEQFF. Using reference TRBV19 and TRBJ2-1 for the parts outside the CDR3, the full variable domain is DGGITQSPKYLFRKEGQNVTLSCEQNLNHDAMYWYRQDPGQGLRLIYYSQIVNDFQKGDIAEGYSVSREKKESFPLTVTSAQKNPTAFYLCASSIPLAGGNNEQFFGPGTRLTVL.

J is TRBJ1-2 and V is TRBV5-8; no reliable D call. CDR1 is SGHTS, CDR2 YDEGEE, per germline. The CDR3 loop spans 13 amino acids. The V and J ends lost 7 bases and 8 bases respectively, with 18 bases between them. The CDR3 spells CASRFAGSGGYTF. In DNA, the CDR3 is TGTGCCAGCCGTTTTGCGGGAAGCGGCGGCTACACCTTC.

The rearrangement uses TRBV5-4 and TRBJ2-3; the match to TRBD2 covers 12 bases. After removal of 5 bases from V and 5 bases from J, the junction contained 12 bases not matched to a gene. Germline V gene sequence: CDR1 SGHNT, CDR2 YYREEE (reference sequence). The length of the CDR3 is 17 residues. CDR3 sequence reads: CASSPSGGAPRLDTQYF. The CDR3 coding sequence is TGTGCCAGCAGTCCTAGCGGGGGGGCCCCCCGTCTAGATACGCAGTATTTT.

J is TRBJ1-6 and V is TRBV18; D unresolved. The CDR3 covers 12 residues. Germline CDR1 KGHSH, CDR2 LQKENI. The germline V and J ends were trimmed by 4 bases and 5 bases, with 3 bases remaining between them. In DNA, the CDR3 is TGTGCCAGCTCACTAGATAATTCACCCCTCCACTTT. This encodes CASSLDNSPLHF.

The rearrangement joins TRBV7-9 to TRBJ1-2; D ambiguous. Germline V CDR1 and CDR2: SEHNR, FQNEAQ (reference sequence). The CDR3 consists of 13 residues. The V end lost 5 bases, the J end lost 5 bases, and 12 bases lay between the germline ends. The chain's CDR3 is CASSPWETYGYTF. DNA for the CDR3: TGTGCCAGCAGCCCGTGGGAGACGTATGGCTACACCTTC.

This chain links TRBV7-2 with TRBJ2-3; 8 nucleotides agree with TRBD2. The CDR3 extends over 16 amino acids. The germline gives CDR1 SGHTA, CDR2 FQGNSA. The junction had 6 bases not matched to a gene; V was cut back by 3 bases and J by 1 base. The chain's CDR3 is CASSFSGARGTDTQYF. The CDR3 bases are TGTGCCAGCAGCTTTAGCGGGGCCCGGGGCACAGATACGCAGTATTTT.

This clone showed up just once. V is TRBV30 and J is TRBJ2-7; TRBD1 aligns across 8 bases. The CDR3 is made up of 14 amino acids. The junction had 4 bases not matched to a gene; V was cut back by 2 bases and J by 1 base. The V gene's germline CDR1 is GTSNPN and CDR2 SVGIG (reference sequence). The DNA for the CDR3 is TGTGCCTGGAGTTTCCGGGACAGGTCCTACGAGCAGTACTTC. This translates into CAWSFRDRSYEQYF. The full variable domain, its missing parts supplied by reference TRBV30 and TRBJ2-7, is SQTIHQWPATLVQPVGSPLSLECTVEGTSNPNLYWYRQAAGRGLQLLFYSVGIGQISSEVPQNLSASRPQDRQFILSSKKLLLSDSGFYLCAWSFRDRSYEQYFGPGTRLTVT.

The genes are TRBV19 and TRBJ2-2, with 9 positions matching TRBD1. CDR3 length equals 14 residues. V lost 10 bases to trimming and J lost 0 bases; unmatched junction nucleotides: 3. The V gene's germline CDR1 is LNHDA and CDR2 SQIVND (reference sequence). CDR3 nucleotides: TGTGCCACAAGGACAGGGGCGAACACCGGGGAGCTGTTTTTT. Its protein product is CATRTGANTGELFF. Full variable domain (rest looked up from reference TRBV19 and TRBJ2-2): DGGITQSPKYLFRKEGQNVTLSCEQNLNHDAMYWYRQDPGQGLRLIYYSQIVNDFQKGDIAEGYSVSREKKESFPLTVTSAQKNPTAFYLCATRTGANTGELFFGEGSRLTVL.

The chain links TRBV7-2 to TRBJ1-5; D is unresolved. Trimming left V 2 bases short and J 3 bases short, with 11 bases between. CDR1 and CDR2 from the germline V gene are SGHTA and FQGNSA. The CDR3 extends over 15 amino acids. The CDR3 reads CASSLLGPNNQPQHF. The CDR3 DNA reads TGTGCCAGCAGCTTACTTGGCCCAAACAATCAGCCCCAGCATTTT.

V is TRBV2 and J is TRBJ1-2, with unresolved D. The CDR3 is 13 amino acids. Trimming left V 0 bases short and J 7 bases short, with 9 bases between. Germline CDR1 is SNHLY and CDR2 is FYNNEI. CDR3 DNA sequence: TGTGCCAGCAGTGAAGCGATAGTTCTTGGCTACACCTTC. The encoded protein is CASSEAIVLGYTF.

The chain uses TRBV27 and TRBJ2-2, with 8 bases matching TRBD2. The CDR3 is made up of 14 amino acids. Germline CDR1 and CDR2: MNHEY and SMNVEV (reference sequence). The ends lost 6 bases at V and 6 bases at J; junction bases unmatched: 6. The CDR3 DNA reads TGTGCCAGCAGACGGGGGGGCATCTCCGGGGAGCTGTTTTTT. This encodes CASRRGGISGELFF.

This sequence joins TRBV27 and TRBJ1-2; D is perhaps TRBD1 (5 bases). The CDR3 extends over 13 amino acids. Germline CDR1 and CDR2: MNHEY and SMNVEV (reference sequence). V lost 5 bases and J lost 8, with 15 bases in between. The CDR3 DNA sequence: TGTGCCAGCAGTCCACCGGGGGTAGGAGGCTACACCTTC. This sequence encodes CASSPPGVGGYTF.

The chain carries TRBV2 and TRBJ1-1, with D possibly matching TRBD1 (5 bases). V was cut by 5 bases and J by 4 bases, with 23 bases left in between. CDR1 is SNHLY and CDR2 is FYNNEI in the germline V gene. This CDR3 comprises 17 residues. CDR3 loop: CASSIPQNAQGITEAFF. For the CDR3, the DNA is TGTGCCAGCAGTATCCCCCAGAACGCCCAGGGAATCACTGAAGCTTTCTTT.

V usage is TRBV9 and J usage is TRBJ2-3; 11 bases match TRBD1. The CDR3 covers 17 residues. The V and J ends lost 3 bases and 4 bases, in that order; junction bases with no gene match: 10. The germline V gene encodes CDR1 SGDLS and CDR2 YYNGEE. Here the CDR3 DNA reads TGTGCCAGCAGCGGCTATTTGGGACAGGGGGAGGCAGATACGCAGTATTTT. As protein: CASSGYLGQGEADTQYF. Full variable domain (rest looked up from reference TRBV9 and TRBJ2-3): DSGVTQTPKHLITATGQRVTLRCSPRSGDLSVYWYQQSLDQGLQFLIQYYNGEERAKGNILERFSAQQFPDLHSELNLSSLELGDSALYFCASSGYLGQGEADTQYFGPGTRLTVL.

This chain uses TRBV7-8 with TRBJ2-5; the match to TRBD1 covers 12 bases. Germline assignment: CDR1 SGHVS and CDR2 FQNEAQ. The CDR3 is 19 residues long. V shed 5 bases, J shed 5 bases, and the junction held 18 bases outside the gene matches. The CDR3 nucleotides are TGTGCCAGCAGCCCCCACTCAGGGGACAGGGGGCGCGTCCTGGAGACCCAGTACTTC. Amino acids: CASSPHSGDRGRVLETQYF.

CDR3: CASRGDRLAGNTIYF. Here the CDR3 DNA reads TGTGCCAGCAGAGGGGACAGGCTCGCGGGAAACACCATATATTTT. This chain links TRBV27 with TRBJ1-3; the match to TRBD1 covers 8 bases. The germline gives CDR1 MNHEY, CDR2 SMNVEV (reference sequence). J was trimmed by 4 bases and V by 6 bases; bases with no gene match: 8. The CDR3 has 15 amino acids.

CDR3 loop: CASSLLRTATNEKLFF. The DNA of the CDR3 is TGTGCCAGCTCACTGCTAAGGACAGCAACTAATGAAAAACTGTTTTTT. V usage is TRBV18 and J usage is TRBJ1-4; possible D gene TRBD1, 6 bases. Per the germline V gene, CDR1 is KGHSH and CDR2 is LQKENI. The length of the CDR3 is 16 residues. V was pared by 4 bases and J by 0 bases, with 12 bases between.

The chain links TRBV19 to TRBJ1-4; D unresolved. CDR1 is LNHDA and CDR2 is SQIVND in the germline V gene (reference sequence). This CDR3 has 15 residues. Trimming took 7 bases from V and 7 from J, leaving 19 bases between them. CDR3 residues: CASTSLLLHSEKLFF. Written as DNA, the CDR3 is TGTGCCAGTACCAGCCTGCTCCTTCACAGTGAAAAACTGTTTTTT.

The CDR3 sequence: CASSRAGRDTQYF. CDR3 bases: TGTGCCAGCAGTCGGGCCGGGAGGGATACGCAGTATTTT. V and J are TRBV2 and TRBJ2-3; 7 positions match TRBD2. The CDR3 loop spans 13 amino acids. Germline V lookup: CDR1 SNHLY, CDR2 FYNNEI. V dropped 5 bases and J dropped 6; count of bases not matched to a gene: 5.

The gene calls are TRBV9 and TRBJ1-6; D is possibly TRBD1 (6 bases). Germline values: CDR1 SGDLS, CDR2 YYNGEE. The V and J ends lost 4 bases and 9 bases respectively, with 14 bases between them. This CDR3 is built from 14 residues. The CDR3 DNA is TGTGCCAGCAGCCTCCGACAGGAGAGTTCACCCCTCCACTTT. It encodes CASSLRQESSPLHF.

This clone was counted once. The chain recombines TRBV18 with TRBJ2-7; 7 bases are a match to TRBD1. Looked up from germline, CDR1 is KGHSH and CDR2 is LQKENI. The V segment lost 3 bases and the J segment 3 bases; nucleotides outside the gene matches: 8. The CDR3 covers 15 residues. In nucleotides, the CDR3 is TGTGCCAGCTCACCCCAGACAGGGCCTCTCTACGAGCAGTACTTC. Protein product: CASSPQTGPLYEQYF.